The T cell receptor (beta chain) described here comes from a study of cytomegalovirus exposure and HLA in healthy donors. Whole-study results and caveats: TCR beta sequences numbering more than 15,000 were associated with HLA alleles at 0.05 false discovery rate in a later analysis. A missense variant in DCLRE1C was later tied to TCR beta V- and J-gene trimming.

Vbeta (60) and Jbeta (13) primers were used in the PCR. Generated by immunoSEQ multiplex PCR, the TCRdb table keeps only in-frame clones and is missing some. Among about 150,000 clones listed, 79% were seen once. CDR3 size: 14 residues. V lost 5 bases and J lost 7, with 15 bases in between. Germline V CDR1 and CDR2: SNHLY, FYNNEI. With regard to this clone: What it binds is unknown.

Sequencing was carried out using PBMCs. The origin of this receptor is a man in his thirties or forties in good health and CMV-seropositive. The chain couples TRBV2 to TRBJ2-1; D possibly corresponds to TRBD2 (6 bases). The CDR3 bases are TGTGCCAGCAGTCAGACTAGGGGTGGGAATGAGCAGTTCTTC. Its protein is CASSQTRGGNEQFF. The full variable domain, completed using reference TRBV2 and TRBJ2-1, is EPEVTQTPSHQVTQMGQEVILRCVPISNHLYFYWYRQILGQKVEFLVSFYNNEISEKSEIFDDQFSVERPDGSNFTLKIRSTKLEDSAMYFCASSQTRGGNEQFFGPGTRLTVL.